This T cell receptor beta chain was sequenced in a study of memory CD4+ T cells and cytomegalovirus serostatus. Study details: Donors were healthy Belgian adults, 8 to 10 CMV seropositive and 24 seronegative. Whole-study findings and limits: CMV serostatus prediction reached median AUC around 0.95, or 0.9 with US-trained model. Of around 160 reported CMV TCRbeta sequences, under 80 were found in memory CD4+ repertoires.

Single viable CD3+CD4+CD8-CD45RO+ cells were sorted as the memory CD4+ T cells. Serostatus was set by detecting CMV pp150, pp28, p38, p52 IgG. Assay: immunoSEQ multiplex PCR; the TCRdb copy retains only in-frame clones and omits some. Of over 40,000 clones listed, around 76% are singletons. The CDR3 consists of 15 residues. Germline-derived CDR1 and CDR2 are ENHRY and SYGVKD. Deletions cut 10 bases from V and 5 bases from J, with 20 bases between. Concerning this clone itself: The antigen is undetermined.

This TCR was sampled from an adult in good health and CMV-seropositive. The sample taken for sequencing was memory CD4+ T cells from blood. The chain joins TRBV10-3 to TRBJ2-2, with D hard to call. The CDR3 region is CASTISTAITGELFF. Written as DNA, the CDR3 is TGTGCCAGCACAATCAGTACAGCGATAACCGGGGAGCTGTTTTTT.